The 30 T cell receptor beta chains presented below share a single source sample, sequenced in a study of blood T cell repertoires in COVID-19. Profiling relied on immunoSEQ multiplex PCR, and the TCRdb table lists in-frame clones only, not all of them. The data contain a few hundred thousand clones, 85% of them seen just once; the ten biggest clones take up around 3.4%. The source material was peripheral blood. The source of these receptors is a woman between 18 and 29 years old with acute or convalescent COVID-19.

The chain employs TRBV6-6 and TRBJ1-1; unclear D gene. Germline V gene data show CDR1 as MNHNY and CDR2 as SVGAGI (reference sequence). V gave up 7 bases and J gave up 1 base, with 10 bases separating them. The length of the CDR3 is 13 residues. The CDR3 region has the DNA TGTGCCAGCATCGAGGTGAAGAACACTGAAGCTTTCTTT. The encoded protein is CASIEVKNTEAFF.

The CDR3 region has the DNA TGCGCCAGCAGTCAATCGGACAGGGCTACTAGCACAGATACGCAGTATTTT. Protein sequence: CASSQSDRATSTDTQYF. The chain uses TRBV5-1 and TRBJ2-3; TRBD1 aligns across 8 bases. The CDR3 covers 17 residues. The junction had 11 bases not matched to a gene; V was cut back by 5 bases and J by 0 bases. CDR1 SGHRS and CDR2 YFSETQ come from the germline V gene.

This clone came up once. This sample includes further DNA sequences coding for the same CDR3. The V gene is TRBV4-2, the J gene TRBJ2-7; D gene ambiguous. V was pared by 1 base and J by 1 base, with 8 bases between. Per the germline V gene, CDR1 is LGHNA and CDR2 is YNFKEQ. The CDR3 runs 14 residues. DNA of the CDR3: TGTGCCAGCAGCCAAGGTGGCGGATCCTACGAGCAGTACTTC. Encoded protein: CASSQGGGSYEQYF.

V gene TRBV28 combines with J gene TRBJ1-4; the D gene is possibly TRBD1 (6 bases). Deletions cut 3 bases from V and 4 bases from J, with 15 bases between. This CDR3 region has 16 residues. Looked up from germline, CDR1 is MDHEN and CDR2 is SYDVKM. As DNA, the CDR3 is TGTGCCAGCAGTTTTCCCCCGGACAGATTTAATGAAAAACTGTTTTTT. Translated, it gives CASSFPPDRFNEKLFF.

This chain joins TRBV6-5 and TRBJ1-2; TRBD1 agrees at 10 bases. The germline gives CDR1 MNHEY, CDR2 SVGAGI. V lost 5 bases, J lost 7 bases, and 4 bases stayed unmatched. The CDR3 is 13 residues long. CDR3 nucleotide sequence: TGTGCCAGCAGTCGGGACAGGGGTGGTGGCTACACCTTC. Translating gives CASSRDRGGGYTF.

This clone occurred once. This rearrangement joins TRBV9 to TRBJ1-3; tentative D call: TRBD1 (5 bases). Trimming removed 4 bases at V and 2 bases at J, with 16 bases between. The germline V gene encodes CDR1 SGDLS and CDR2 YYNGEE. CDR3 length: 16 residues. CDR3 coding DNA: TGTGCCAGCAGCTCTACGGGGGGGATGGCTGGAAACACCATATATTTT. This sequence encodes CASSSTGGMAGNTIYF.

V is TRBV9 and J is TRBJ2-7; 12 bases agree with TRBD2. Germline CDR1 reads SGDLS; CDR2 reads YYNGEE. The trim removed 4 bases at V and 5 bases at J, leaving 4 bases unmatched. The CDR3 spans 14 residues. CDR3 sequence (DNA): TGTGCCAGCAGCCCTGGGACTAGCGGGCACGAGCAGTACTTC. This translates into CASSPGTSGHEQYF.

The chain is built from TRBV5-4 and TRBJ1-3; 10 nucleotides align to TRBD1. CDR1 SGHNT and CDR2 YYREEE come from the germline V gene (reference sequence). After removal of 3 bases from V and 2 bases from J, the junction contained 5 bases not matched to a gene. The CDR3 runs to 16 residues. This CDR3 is CASSSMTGGAGNTIYF. The CDR3 nucleotides read TGTGCCAGCAGCTCGATGACAGGGGGCGCTGGAAACACCATATATTTT.

The V and J genes are TRBV28 and TRBJ1-2; 7 positions match TRBD1. Trimming at V came to 5 bases and at J to 4 bases, leaving 7 bases not matched to a gene. Germline loops: CDR1 MDHEN, CDR2 SYDVKM. The CDR3 loop spans 14 amino acids. The CDR3 is CASSPGTEGYGYTF. In nucleotides, the CDR3 is TGTGCCAGCAGTCCCGGGACAGAAGGCTATGGCTACACCTTC.

This clone was observed once. This chain links TRBV6-6 with TRBJ2-7, with no clear D. Germline CDR1 and CDR2: MNHNY and SVGAGI (reference sequence). The CDR3 spans 12 residues. The V end was cut by 0 bases, the J end by 5 bases, with 5 bases between. The CDR3 here is CASSYSSNEQYF. The DNA of the CDR3 is TGTGCCAGCAGTTACTCGTCCAACGAGCAGTACTTC.

The chain combines TRBV28 with TRBJ1-4; no reliable D call. Between the trimmed V and J ends, which lost 5 bases and 5 bases, there was a span of 6 bases. Germline V lookup: CDR1 MDHEN, CDR2 SYDVKM. The CDR3 runs 12 residues. The CDR3 spells CASSGPNEKLFF. The CDR3, as DNA: TGTGCCAGCAGTGGCCCGAATGAAAAACTGTTTTTT.

This clone appeared once. The chain uses TRBV6-5 and TRBJ1-6; 7 positions agree with TRBD1. J was trimmed by 10 bases and V by 6 bases; bases with no gene match: 6. CDR3 length equals 13 residues. Germline loops: CDR1 MNHEY, CDR2 SVGAGI. The CDR3 sequence: CASSRGTDSPLHF. The CDR3 bases are TGTGCCAGCAGCCGAGGGACAGACTCACCCCTCCACTTT.

The gene calls are TRBV4-1 and TRBJ1-2; possibly TRBD1 for D (6 bases). The V gene's germline CDR1 is MGHRA and CDR2 YSYEKL. V was pared by 4 bases and J by 4 bases, with 16 bases between. The CDR3 is 15 amino acids. The CDR3 DNA sequence: TGCGCCAGCAGCCCCACCCAAGGACAGCCCTATGGCTACACCTTC. Its protein is CASSPTQGQPYGYTF.

The CDR3 loop is CASSTIPGVSNQPQHF. The CDR3 DNA reads TGTGCCAGTAGTACAATCCCGGGGGTTAGCAATCAGCCCCAGCATTTT. The chain links TRBV19 to TRBJ1-5; D possibly corresponds to TRBD1 (5 bases). The CDR3 consists of 16 residues. The ends were cut back, 4 bases at V and 0 bases at J, with 13 bases in the middle. CDR1 is LNHDA, CDR2 SQIVND, per germline (reference sequence).

The chain is built from TRBV11-2 and TRBJ1-3; D is ambiguous. From germline, CDR1 is SGHAT and CDR2 FQNNGV. V was cut by 1 base and J by 4 bases, with 8 bases left in between. The CDR3 is made up of 14 amino acids. In DNA, the CDR3 is TGTGCCAGCAGCTTAGCAGTAACAGGAAACACCATATATTTT. Encoded protein: CASSLAVTGNTIYF.

The sample holds one count of this clone. The chain couples TRBV2 to TRBJ1-4, with a possible D match to TRBD1 (6 bases). The CDR3 covers 14 residues. The V gene lost 0 bases and the J gene lost 12 bases, with 14 bases spanning the gap. Germline CDR1 reads SNHLY; CDR2 reads FYNNEI. CDR3 nucleotide sequence: TGTGCCAGCAGTGAAGCGGGGGCCCGAGGGGAACTGTTTTTT. It codes for CASSEAGARGELFF.

The CDR3 region is CASIGQSNTGELFF. The DNA for the CDR3 is TGTGCCAGTATAGGACAGTCGAACACCGGGGAGCTGTTTTTT. J is TRBJ2-2 and V is TRBV19; D possibly corresponds to TRBD1 (6 bases). CDR1 is LNHDA and CDR2 is SQIVND in the germline V gene (reference sequence). The germline V and J ends were trimmed by 7 bases and 0 bases, with 9 bases remaining between them. CDR3 length: 14 amino acids.

This chain joins TRBV10-3 and TRBJ2-1; no clear D. This CDR3 comprises 14 residues. The V end was cut by 4 bases, the J end by 0 bases, with 7 bases between. Germline V gives CDR1 ENHRY, CDR2 SYGVKD. Here the CDR3 reads CAISAPSSYNEQFF. The CDR3 DNA follows: TGTGCCATCAGTGCCCCCAGCTCCTACAATGAGCAGTTCTTC.

This chain links TRBV9 with TRBJ2-5; TRBD2 matches at 10 bases. This CDR3 region has 16 residues. Germline CDR1 is SGDLS and CDR2 is YYNGEE. V shed 0 bases, J shed 1 base, and the junction held 3 bases outside the gene matches. The CDR3 nucleotides read TGTGCCAGCAGCGTAGATCTAGCGGGGGTCCAAGAGACCCAGTACTTC. Protein sequence: CASSVDLAGVQETQYF. Drawing the rest from reference TRBV9 and TRBJ2-5, the complete variable domain is DSGVTQTPKHLITATGQRVTLRCSPRSGDLSVYWYQQSLDQGLQFLIQYYNGEERAKGNILERFSAQQFPDLHSELNLSSLELGDSALYFCASSVDLAGVQETQYFGPGTRLLVL.

This chain connects TRBV5-6 to TRBJ1-2; TRBD1 agrees at 8 bases. The CDR3 runs to 14 residues. Germline V lookup: CDR1 SGHDT, CDR2 YYEEEE. J lost 7 bases, V lost 2 bases, and 7 bases had no gene match. CDR3 sequence: CASSLDRGLGGYTF. In DNA, the CDR3 is TGTGCCAGCAGCTTAGACAGGGGCCTCGGTGGCTACACCTTC.

The chain is built from TRBV6-1 and TRBJ2-1; no definite D call. From germline, CDR1 is MNHNS and CDR2 SASEGT. This CDR3 is built from 12 residues. V lost 3 bases and J 8 bases, leaving 8 bases between the germline ends. This CDR3 reads CASSDPGDEQFF. In DNA, the CDR3 is TGTGCCAGCAGTGACCCCGGAGATGAGCAGTTCTTC.

The V call is TRBV19, the J call TRBJ1-1; TRBD1 agrees at 7 bases. This CDR3 contains 14 residues. Germline lookup yields CDR1 LNHDA and CDR2 SQIVND (reference sequence). The trim removed 6 bases at V and 5 bases at J, leaving 9 bases unmatched. The CDR3 DNA reads TGTGCCAGTAGCGGTAAACCAGGGGGAACTGAAGCTTTCTTT. Translation gives CASSGKPGGTEAFF.

The V gene is TRBV10-3, the J gene TRBJ2-1; a weak D match, TRBD2 (6 bases). Germline CDR1 ENHRY, CDR2 SYGVKD. V was trimmed by 5 bases and J by 7 bases, leaving 12 bases between them. The CDR3 is 13 residues long. CDR3 protein: CAISWDLKNEQFF. The CDR3 DNA follows: TGTGCCATCAGTTGGGACTTGAAGAATGAGCAGTTCTTC.

In its sample, this clone was seen a few times. The chain carries TRBV11-2 and TRBJ1-1, with D maybe TRBD1 (5 bases). The length of the CDR3 is 15 residues. Trimming took 5 bases from V and 7 from J, leaving 20 bases between them. Germline CDR1 SGHAT, CDR2 FQNNGV. DNA of the CDR3: TGTGCCAGCAGCCGGGCTCGGGGGGAAAGGAATGAAGCTTTCTTT. Translation: CASSRARGERNEAFF.

J is TRBJ2-7 and V is TRBV20-1, with TRBD1 as a possible D gene (5 bases). V lost 6 bases and J 3 bases, leaving 9 bases between the germline ends. Germline CDR1 DFQATT, CDR2 SNEGSKA (reference sequence). The CDR3 length is 11 residues. In nucleotides, the CDR3 is TGCAGTGCAATCACAGGCTACGAGCAGTACTTC. Its protein is CSAITGYEQYF.

The V and J genes are TRBV6-5 and TRBJ1-5; 9 bases fit TRBD1. In germline, CDR1 is MNHEY, CDR2 SVGAGI. The junction had 7 bases not matched to a gene; V was cut back by 6 bases and J by 7 bases. CDR3 length: 14 residues. The CDR3 DNA reads TGTGCCAGCAGCTATTGGACAGGGGCCCAGCCCCAGCATTTT. Translation: CASSYWTGAQPQHF.

This clone was seen once. The chain recombines TRBV7-8 with TRBJ1-6, with D hard to call. CDR3 length equals 15 residues. Germline CDR1 and CDR2: SGHVS and FQNEAQ. V lost 2 bases and J lost 3, with 8 bases in between. The CDR3 sequence: CASSLTYSYNSPLHF. For the CDR3, the DNA is TGTGCCAGCAGCTTAACTTACAGCTATAATTCACCCCTCCACTTT.

The chain is built from TRBV19 and TRBJ2-7, with TRBD1 matching over 9 bases. Germline CDR1 is LNHDA and CDR2 is SQIVND (reference sequence). The CDR3 extends over 14 amino acids. With V trimmed by 5 bases and J by 2 bases, 4 bases remained unmatched. The CDR3 DNA is TGTGCCAGTAGTGGGGGACAGGGCCCCTACGAGCAGTACTTC. Its protein is CASSGGQGPYEQYF.

The chain carries TRBV6-2 or TRBV6-3 and TRBJ2-1; perhaps TRBD1 as D (6 bases). CDR1 and CDR2 from the germline V gene are MNHEY and SVGEGT. This CDR3 comprises 13 residues. V lost 5 bases and J lost 3, with 8 bases in between. Here the CDR3 reads CASSPQGYNEQFF. DNA for the CDR3: TGTGCCAGCAGTCCACAGGGCTACAATGAGCAGTTCTTC.

The CDR3 loop reads CASSVKGLQYTEAFF. CDR3 nucleotide sequence: TGTGCCAGCAGTGTTAAGGGGCTCCAATACACTGAAGCTTTCTTT. J is TRBJ1-1 and V is TRBV2, with a possible D match to TRBD1 (5 bases). Per the germline V gene, CDR1 is SNHLY and CDR2 is FYNNEI. The CDR3 extends over 15 amino acids. Trimming took off 4 bases at V and 3 bases at J, with 15 bases between the two ends. Using reference TRBV2 and TRBJ1-1 for the parts outside the CDR3, the full variable domain is EPEVTQTPSHQVTQMGQEVILRCVPISNHLYFYWYRQILGQKVEFLVSFYNNEISEKSEIFDDQFSVERPDGSNFTLKIRSTKLEDSAMYFCASSVKGLQYTEAFFGQGTRLTVV.